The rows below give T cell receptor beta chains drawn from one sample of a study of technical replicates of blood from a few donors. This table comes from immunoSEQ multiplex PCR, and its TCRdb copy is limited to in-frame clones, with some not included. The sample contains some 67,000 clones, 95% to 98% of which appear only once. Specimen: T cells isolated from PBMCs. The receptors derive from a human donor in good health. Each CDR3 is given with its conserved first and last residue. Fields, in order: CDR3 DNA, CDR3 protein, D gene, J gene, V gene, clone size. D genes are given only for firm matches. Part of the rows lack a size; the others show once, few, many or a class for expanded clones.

CDR3nt: TGTGCCAGCAGCTGGGGGGAGCCAACCGTGGCTTTCTTT
CDR3aa: CASSWGEPTVAFF
d_gene: -
j_gene: TRBJ1-1
v_gene: TRBV5-4
abundance: -

CDR3nt: TGCGCCAGCAGCCAAGGGAGTCTAGCGTCCCTGAGTTACGAGCAGTACTTC
CDR3aa: CASSQGSLASLSYEQYF
d_gene: -
j_gene: TRBJ2-7
v_gene: TRBV4-1
abundance: -

CDR3nt: TGTGCCAGCAGTTCTCCGGGACTAGGCACAGATACGCAGTATTTT
CDR3aa: CASSSPGLGTDTQYF
d_gene: TRBD2
j_gene: TRBJ2-3
v_gene: TRBV7-2
abundance: -

CDR3nt: TGTGCCAGCAGCCCTGAGGTGGGCAATCAGCCCCAGCATTTT
CDR3aa: CASSPEVGNQPQHF
d_gene: -
j_gene: TRBJ1-5
v_gene: TRBV7-8
abundance: -

CDR3nt: TGTGCTAGTGTTCCCACCCTAAAAAGCGGGGGGGCCTCCAATGAGCAGTTCTTC
CDR3aa: CASVPTLKSGGASNEQFF
d_gene: TRBD2
j_gene: TRBJ2-1
v_gene: TRBV12-5
abundance: -

CDR3nt: TGTGCCAGCAGTGACTCGGGACAGGGTATTGCTGAAGCTTTCTTT
CDR3aa: CASSDSGQGIAEAFF
d_gene: TRBD1
j_gene: TRBJ1-1
v_gene: TRBV6-4
abundance: -

CDR3nt: TGTGCCAGCAAGAGCGTGAACACCGGGGAGCTGTTTTTT
CDR3aa: CASKSVNTGELFF
d_gene: -
j_gene: TRBJ2-2
v_gene: TRBV5-4
abundance: -

CDR3nt: TGTGCTAGTGGTTTGGGCACAGGGACTGGAAACACCATATATTTT
CDR3aa: CASGLGTGTGNTIYF
d_gene: -
j_gene: TRBJ1-3
v_gene: TRBV12-5
abundance: -

CDR3nt: TGTGCCAGCAGCCCTACAGTAACTAGCAATCAGCCCCAGCATTTT
CDR3aa: CASSPTVTSNQPQHF
d_gene: -
j_gene: TRBJ1-5
v_gene: TRBV6-5
abundance: -

CDR3nt: TGTGCCAGCAGCTTAGTAGGCCGGGGGTTATTCCATGAGCAGTTCTTC
CDR3aa: CASSLVGRGLFHEQFF
d_gene: -
j_gene: TRBJ2-1
v_gene: TRBV11-1
abundance: -

CDR3nt: TGCGCCAGCAGCCGGACTAGCGGGAGGACCCAAGAGACCCAGTACTTC
CDR3aa: CASSRTSGRTQETQYF
d_gene: TRBD2
j_gene: TRBJ2-5
v_gene: TRBV4-1
abundance: -

CDR3nt: TGCAGTGCTAGAGATCCCGGGGGACCGTTCTTC
CDR3aa: CSARDPGGPFF
d_gene: -
j_gene: TRBJ2-1
v_gene: TRBV20-1
abundance: -

CDR3nt: TGTGCCAGCAGTTTGGGGGCAGTGACAGAGGCTTTCTTT
CDR3aa: CASSLGAVTEAFF
d_gene: -
j_gene: TRBJ1-1
v_gene: TRBV27
abundance: -

CDR3nt: TGTGCCGCTGGGGAGCGGGGGTACACCGGGGAGCTGTTTTTT
CDR3aa: CAAGERGYTGELFF
d_gene: TRBD2
j_gene: TRBJ2-2
v_gene: TRBV11-3
abundance: -

CDR3nt: TGTGCCAGCAGCTTGATTTCTGGGACAGGGGGCTATGGCTACACCTTC
CDR3aa: CASSLISGTGGYGYTF
d_gene: TRBD1
j_gene: TRBJ1-2
v_gene: TRBV5-6
abundance: -

CDR3nt: TGTGCCTGGAGCCGGGGGGTCGAAGAGACCCAGTACTTC
CDR3aa: CAWSRGVEETQYF
d_gene: TRBD2
j_gene: TRBJ2-5
v_gene: TRBV30
abundance: once

CDR3nt: TGTGCCAGCAGCTTCAGTCTCGAGGGAGCATATAATTCACCCCTCCACTTT
CDR3aa: CASSFSLEGAYNSPLHF
d_gene: -
j_gene: TRBJ1-6
v_gene: TRBV7-4
abundance: -

CDR3nt: TGTGCCAGCAGTTTATCGGCGGGGCTGCGGAATTCACCCCTCCACTTT
CDR3aa: CASSLSAGLRNSPLHF
d_gene: -
j_gene: TRBJ1-6
v_gene: TRBV28
abundance: -

CDR3nt: TGTGCCAGCAGCTCGTATAAGACTAGCGGGGGGTCCGGGGAGCTGTTTTTT
CDR3aa: CASSSYKTSGGSGELFF
d_gene: TRBD2
j_gene: TRBJ2-2
v_gene: TRBV7-6
abundance: -

CDR3nt: TGTGCTAGTGGATCCGGACAGTTAACTACAGATACGCAGTATTTT
CDR3aa: CASGSGQLTTDTQYF
d_gene: -
j_gene: TRBJ2-3
v_gene: TRBV12-5
abundance: -

CDR3nt: TGTGCCAGCAGCGTAGGGTCTAGCGGGAAATACAATGAGCAGTTCTTC
CDR3aa: CASSVGSSGKYNEQFF
d_gene: TRBD2
j_gene: TRBJ2-1
v_gene: TRBV9
abundance: -

CDR3nt: TGTGCCAGCTCCCGGGACAGGAGTTATCAGCCCCAGCATTTT
CDR3aa: CASSRDRSYQPQHF
d_gene: TRBD1
j_gene: TRBJ1-5
v_gene: TRBV18
abundance: -

CDR3nt: TGCGCCAGCAGCTTGGTCGGGACAGGGAACACCGGGGAGCTGTTTTTT
CDR3aa: CASSLVGTGNTGELFF
d_gene: TRBD1
j_gene: TRBJ2-2
v_gene: TRBV5-1
abundance: -

CDR3nt: TGTGCCAGCAGTGGGGGACTCCTCGGGAATCAGCCCCAGCATTTT
CDR3aa: CASSGGLLGNQPQHF
d_gene: -
j_gene: TRBJ1-5
v_gene: TRBV2
abundance: -

CDR3nt: TGTGCCAGCAGCTTGGGACCGGCTACTAGCGCCTTCACCACAGATACGCAGTATTTT
CDR3aa: CASSLGPATSAFTTDTQYF
d_gene: TRBD2
j_gene: TRBJ2-3
v_gene: TRBV5-4
abundance: -